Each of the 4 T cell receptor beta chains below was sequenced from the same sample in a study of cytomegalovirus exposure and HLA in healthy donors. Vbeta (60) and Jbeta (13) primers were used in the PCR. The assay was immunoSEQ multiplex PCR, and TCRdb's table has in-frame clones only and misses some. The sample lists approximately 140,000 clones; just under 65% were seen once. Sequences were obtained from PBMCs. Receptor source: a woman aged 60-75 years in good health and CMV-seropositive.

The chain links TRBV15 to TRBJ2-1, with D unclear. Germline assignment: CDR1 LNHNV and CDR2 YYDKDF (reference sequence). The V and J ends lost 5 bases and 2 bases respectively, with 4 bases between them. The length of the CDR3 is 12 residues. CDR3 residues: CATSPTYNEQFF. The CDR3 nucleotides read TGTGCCACCAGCCCTACCTACAATGAGCAGTTCTTC.

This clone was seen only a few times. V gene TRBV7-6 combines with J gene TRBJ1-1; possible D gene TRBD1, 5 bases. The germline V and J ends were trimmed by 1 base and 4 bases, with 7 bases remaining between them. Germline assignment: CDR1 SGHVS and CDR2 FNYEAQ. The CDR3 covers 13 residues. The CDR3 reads CASSLVRGTEAFF. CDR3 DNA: TGTGCCAGCAGCTTAGTTAGGGGCACTGAAGCTTTCTTT.

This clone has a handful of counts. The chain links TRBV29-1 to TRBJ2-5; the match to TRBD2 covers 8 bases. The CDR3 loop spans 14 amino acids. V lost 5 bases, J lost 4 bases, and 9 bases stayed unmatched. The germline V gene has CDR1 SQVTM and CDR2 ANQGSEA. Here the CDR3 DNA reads TGCAGCGTTTCCGGCAAAGCGGGAGTAGAGACCCAGTACTTC. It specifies CSVSGKAGVETQYF.

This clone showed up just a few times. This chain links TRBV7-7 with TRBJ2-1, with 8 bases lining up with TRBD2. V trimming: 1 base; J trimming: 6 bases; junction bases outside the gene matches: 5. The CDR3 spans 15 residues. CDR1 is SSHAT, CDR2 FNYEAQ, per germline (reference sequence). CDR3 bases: TGTGCCAGCAGCTTAGTCGCGGGAGGTCGCAATGAGCAGTTCTTC. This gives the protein CASSLVAGGRNEQFF.